This section outlines one TCR beta chain sequence together with its context. Its antigen is currently unknown. The data belong to a study of T cell responses to AZD1222 COVID-19 vaccine. Broader study findings: Unmutated regions of variants are reportedly targeted by nearly half of spike-specific TCRs. Sampling captured repertoires only after the peak T cell response. Recipients of AZD1222 seropositive at baseline numbered only 5 to 7.

Clones were read by immunoSEQ multiplex PCR, and TCRdb kept only the in-frame ones, dropping some. The sample contains some 100,000 clones, 86% of which appear only once. The germline V gene has CDR1 SEHNR and CDR2 FQNEAQ (reference sequence). This CDR3 spans 15 amino acids. The J segment lost 5 bases and the V segment lost 5 bases, leaving 4 bases of the junction unmatched. The receptor was derived from an adult who received the AZD1222 COVID-19 vaccine. The V call is TRBV7-9, the J call TRBJ2-1; TRBD2 matches 12 bases. Sequences were derived from peripheral blood, sampled 28 days after the second AZD1222 dose. The CDR3: CASSARLAGDNEQFF. The CDR3 region has the DNA TGTGCCAGCAGCGCAAGACTAGCGGGGGACAATGAGCAGTTCTTC.